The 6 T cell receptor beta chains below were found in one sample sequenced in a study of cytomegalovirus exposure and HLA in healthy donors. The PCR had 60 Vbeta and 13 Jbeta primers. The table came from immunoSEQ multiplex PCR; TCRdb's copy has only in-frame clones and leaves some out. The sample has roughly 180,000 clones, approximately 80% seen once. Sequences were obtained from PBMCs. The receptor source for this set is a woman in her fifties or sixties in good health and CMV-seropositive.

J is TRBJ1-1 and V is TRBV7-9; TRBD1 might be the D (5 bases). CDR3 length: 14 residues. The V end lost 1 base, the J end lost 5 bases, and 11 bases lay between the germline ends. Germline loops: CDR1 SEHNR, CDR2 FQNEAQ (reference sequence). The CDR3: CASSLDRRRTEAFF. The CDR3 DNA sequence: TGTGCCAGCAGCTTAGACAGGCGACGTACTGAAGCTTTCTTT.

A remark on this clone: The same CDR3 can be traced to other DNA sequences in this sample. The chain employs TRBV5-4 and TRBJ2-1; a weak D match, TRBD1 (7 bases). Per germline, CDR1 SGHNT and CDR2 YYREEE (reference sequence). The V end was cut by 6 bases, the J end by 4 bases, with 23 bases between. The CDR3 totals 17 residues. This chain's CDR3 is CASTVLAGGFRYNEQFF. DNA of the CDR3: TGTGCCAGCACCGTACTAGCAGGGGGGTTTAGATACAATGAGCAGTTCTTC.

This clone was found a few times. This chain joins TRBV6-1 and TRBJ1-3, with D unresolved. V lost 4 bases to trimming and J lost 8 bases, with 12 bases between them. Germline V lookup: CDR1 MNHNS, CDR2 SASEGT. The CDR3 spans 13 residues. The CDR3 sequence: CASSGTRSDTIYF. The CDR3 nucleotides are TGTGCCAGCAGTGGAACGAGGAGCGACACCATATATTTT.

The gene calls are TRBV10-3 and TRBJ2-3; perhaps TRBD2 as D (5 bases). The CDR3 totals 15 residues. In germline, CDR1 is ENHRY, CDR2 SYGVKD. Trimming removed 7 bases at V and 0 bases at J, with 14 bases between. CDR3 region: CAITTTRYSTDTQYF. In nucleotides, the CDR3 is TGTGCCATCACTACCACTAGGTATAGCACAGATACGCAGTATTTT.

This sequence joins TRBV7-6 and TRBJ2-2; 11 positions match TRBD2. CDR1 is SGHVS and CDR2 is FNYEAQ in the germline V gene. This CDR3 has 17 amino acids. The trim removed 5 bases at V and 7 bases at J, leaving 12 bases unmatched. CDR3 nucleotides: TGTGCCAGCAGCCAAAATTTAGCGGGGGGGCCTGGCGGGGAGCTGTTTTTT. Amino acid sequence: CASSQNLAGGPGGELFF.

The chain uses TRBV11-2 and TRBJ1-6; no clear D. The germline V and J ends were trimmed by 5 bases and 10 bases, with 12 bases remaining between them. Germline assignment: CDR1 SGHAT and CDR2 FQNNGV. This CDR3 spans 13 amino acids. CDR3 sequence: CASSPTEQSPLHF. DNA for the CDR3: TGTGCCAGCAGCCCCACGGAGCAGTCACCCCTCCACTTT.